The 12 T cell receptor beta chains below were found in one sample sequenced in a study of T cell changes during pregnancy in multiple sclerosis. The repertoire was sequenced with immunoSEQ multiplex PCR; TCRdb's copy has only in-frame clones and lacks some. This repertoire shows over 35,000 clones, over 75% found once; its top ten account for roughly 7.7%. Specimen: CD8+ T cells from peripheral blood mononuclear cells, collected before pregnancy. The receptors stem from a female donor with multiple sclerosis, enrolled in a pregnancy study.

The genes are TRBV30 and TRBJ1-1; D may be TRBD1 (5 bases). From germline, CDR1 is GTSNPN and CDR2 SVGIG (reference sequence). The CDR3 has 19 amino acids. The ends were cut back, 0 bases at V and 3 bases at J, with 26 bases in the middle. The CDR3 is CAWSVRWDSTETFYTEAFF. The CDR3 DNA reads TGTGCCTGGAGTGTACGTTGGGATTCGACAGAGACTTTCTACACTGAAGCTTTCTTT.

The chain carries TRBV7-8 and TRBJ2-5; possibly TRBD2 for D (6 bases). This CDR3 is built from 15 residues. V was shortened by 5 bases and J by 1 base, with 14 bases between the two germline ends. Germline V CDR1 and CDR2: SGHVS, FQNEAQ. The CDR3 here is CASSPHGGAQETQYF. As DNA, the CDR3 is TGTGCCAGCAGCCCCCACGGAGGGGCCCAAGAGACCCAGTACTTC.

The chain couples TRBV4-3 to TRBJ1-2, with 12 positions matching TRBD1. The V gene's germline CDR1 is LGHNA and CDR2 YSLEER. There are 16 residues in the CDR3. Losses at the gene ends were 0 bases for V and 6 bases for J; bases not matched to a gene: 5. In DNA, the CDR3 is TGCGCCAGCAGCCAAGAGCCGGGACAGGGGGCAAATGGCTACACCTTC. Its translation is CASSQEPGQGANGYTF.

The chain has TRBV7-6 and TRBJ1-5; D is possibly TRBD1 (6 bases). The CDR3 totals 15 residues. V was trimmed by 5 bases and J by 3 bases, leaving 14 bases between them. Germline CDR1 is SGHVS and CDR2 is FNYEAQ. CDR3 amino acids: CASSPLNRDNQPQHF. In nucleotides, the CDR3 is TGTGCCAGCAGCCCCCTTAACAGGGACAATCAGCCCCAGCATTTT.

The chain carries TRBV6-5 and TRBJ2-7; D unclear. V was pared by 2 bases and J by 2 bases, with 7 bases between. CDR3 length equals 13 residues. Germline assignment: CDR1 MNHEY and CDR2 SVGAGI. CDR3 sequence: CASSYTETYEQYF. DNA for the CDR3: TGTGCCAGCAGTTACACAGAAACCTACGAGCAGTACTTC.

The chain has TRBV7-8 and TRBJ2-2; no firm D call. This CDR3 is 17 amino acids long. Germline V lookup: CDR1 SGHVS, CDR2 FQNEAQ. V gave up 5 bases and J gave up 1 base, with 17 bases separating them. CDR3 nucleotides: TGTGCCAGCAGCAAAACGAGGCGGCGCAGGAACACCGGGGAGCTGTTTTTT. Its protein is CASSKTRRRRNTGELFF. The variable domain in full, completed from reference TRBV7-8 and TRBJ2-2, reads GAGVSQSPRYKVAKRGQDVALRCDPISGHVSLFWYQQALGQGPEFLTYFQNEAQLDKSGLPSDRFFAERPEGSVSTLKIQRTQQEDSAVYLCASSKTRRRRNTGELFFGEGSRLTVL.

The chain carries TRBV14 and TRBJ2-7; a weak D match, TRBD2 (6 bases). There are 16 residues in the CDR3. The ends were cut back, 0 bases at V and 3 bases at J, with 15 bases in the middle. The germline V gene has CDR1 SGHDN and CDR2 FVKESK. The CDR3 sequence: CASSQDRGSGYYEQYF. The CDR3 bases are TGTGCCAGCAGCCAAGATCGGGGTAGCGGCTACTACGAGCAGTACTTC.

The chain is built from TRBV5-1 and TRBJ2-1; D perhaps matches TRBD2 (6 bases). This CDR3 spans 14 amino acids. The V and J ends lost 0 bases and 6 bases respectively, with 10 bases between them. Per germline, CDR1 SGHRS and CDR2 YFSETQ. This chain's CDR3 is CASSLVAGPNEQFF. For the CDR3, the DNA is TGCGCCAGCAGCTTGGTGGCGGGGCCCAATGAGCAGTTCTTC.

The V and J genes are TRBV6-6 and TRBJ1-1, with 7 bases lining up with TRBD1. This CDR3 has 15 amino acids. CDR1 is MNHNY, CDR2 SVGAGI, per germline (reference sequence). The V gene end was trimmed by 11 bases and the J gene end by 1 base; junction bases not matched to a gene: 13. The CDR3 DNA sequence: TGTGCCGTCGAGCCCTACAGGGGAAAGAACACTGAAGCTTTCTTT. Translated, it gives CAVEPYRGKNTEAFF.

This clone was picked up a small number of times. The chain links TRBV29-1 to TRBJ2-3; maybe TRBD2 (6 bases). CDR3 length: 14 amino acids. Deletions cut 4 bases from V and 5 bases from J, with 16 bases between. The germline V gene encodes CDR1 SQVTM and CDR2 ANQGSEA. DNA of the CDR3: TGCAGCGTTGTGTGGGGGGTGATTGTAGATACGCAGTATTTT. Translated, it gives CSVVWGVIVDTQYF.

The V gene is TRBV5-1, the J gene TRBJ1-3, with D maybe TRBD1 (6 bases). CDR3 length: 16 residues. V shed 4 bases and J shed 1 base, with 15 bases lying between them. Germline V lookup: CDR1 SGHRS, CDR2 YFSETQ. This CDR3 reads CASSPLQGPSGNTIYF. CDR3 DNA sequence: TGCGCCAGCAGCCCGTTACAGGGCCCATCTGGAAACACCATATATTTT.

The gene calls are TRBV5-6 and TRBJ1-2, with D possibly matching TRBD1 (6 bases). The CDR3 runs to 13 residues. Per the germline V gene, CDR1 is SGHDT and CDR2 is YYEEEE. Between the trimmed V and J ends, which lost 5 bases and 4 bases, there was a span of 12 bases. The CDR3 loop is CASRVQGSYGYTF. As DNA, the CDR3 is TGTGCCAGCAGGGTACAGGGTAGCTATGGCTACACCTTC.